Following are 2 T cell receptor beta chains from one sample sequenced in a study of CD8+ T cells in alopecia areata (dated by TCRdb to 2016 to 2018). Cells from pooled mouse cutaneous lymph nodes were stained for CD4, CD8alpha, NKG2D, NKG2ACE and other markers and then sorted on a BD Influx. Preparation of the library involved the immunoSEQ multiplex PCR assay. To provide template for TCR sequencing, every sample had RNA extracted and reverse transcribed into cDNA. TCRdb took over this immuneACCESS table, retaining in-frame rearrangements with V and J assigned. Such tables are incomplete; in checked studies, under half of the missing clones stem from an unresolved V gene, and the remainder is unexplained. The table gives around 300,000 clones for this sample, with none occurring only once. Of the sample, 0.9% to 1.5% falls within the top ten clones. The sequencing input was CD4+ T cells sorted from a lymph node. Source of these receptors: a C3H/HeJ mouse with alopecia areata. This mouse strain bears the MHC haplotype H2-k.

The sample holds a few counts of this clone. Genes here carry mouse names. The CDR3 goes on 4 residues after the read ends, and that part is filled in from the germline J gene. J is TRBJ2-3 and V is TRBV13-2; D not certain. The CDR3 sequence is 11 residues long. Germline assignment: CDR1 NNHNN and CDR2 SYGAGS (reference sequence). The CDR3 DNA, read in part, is TGTGCCAGCGGTGATGGAGAA. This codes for CASGDGE. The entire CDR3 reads CASGDGETLYF.

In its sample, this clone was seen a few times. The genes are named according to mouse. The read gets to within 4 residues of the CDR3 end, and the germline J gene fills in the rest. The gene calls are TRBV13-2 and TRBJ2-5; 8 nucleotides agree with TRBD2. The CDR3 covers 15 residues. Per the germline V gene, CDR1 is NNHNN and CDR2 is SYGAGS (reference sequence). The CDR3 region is CASGVHLGGGDTQYF. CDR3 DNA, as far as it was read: TGTGCCAGCGGTGTTCATCTGGGGGGTGGGGAC.